This T cell receptor beta chain was sequenced for a study of OX40 agonist ivuxolimab in advanced cancers. Study-wide context: The dose-escalation cohort had hepatocellular carcinoma, melanoma, renal cell or head and neck cancer. Males comprised around 78% of the group, whose mean age was approximately 62 years (range roughly 20 to 90).

Comments on this clone: What it binds is not known.

Profiling relied on immunoSEQ multiplex PCR, and the TCRdb table lists in-frame clones only, not all of them. The top ten hold around 0.16% of the sample, which has over 90,000 clones, about 90% seen once. Trimming pared 4 bases from V and 2 bases from J, leaving 11 bases between. The CDR3 sequence is 14 residues long. Germline-derived CDR1 and CDR2 are LNHDA and SQIVND (reference sequence). Study-wide points: Normalized expansion of T-cell clones was also low for some nonresponders.

The chain employs TRBV19 and TRBJ2-5; D not resolved. The clonotype comes from an adult with an advanced solid tumor such as melanoma, head and neck, liver or kidney cancer. The specimen was CD4+ or CD8+ T cells sorted from blood, collected in a trial of the OX40 agonist ivuxolimab. CDR3 DNA: TGTGCCAGTAGTACCCACGGCGTACAAGAGACCCAGTACTTC. Encoded protein: CASSTHGVQETQYF.